These 22 T cell receptor beta chains originate from one sample sequenced in a study of blood T cell repertoires in COVID-19. Generated by immunoSEQ multiplex PCR, the TCRdb table keeps only in-frame clones and is missing some. The sample consists of 110,000 or so clones, about 90% of them appearing once. Material: peripheral blood. These TCRs come from a man aged 65-85 years who had recovered from COVID-19.

This chain uses TRBV11-2 with TRBJ2-1; 11 bases are a match to TRBD2. There are 17 residues in the CDR3. Germline lookup yields CDR1 SGHAT and CDR2 FQNNGV. V gave up 1 base and J gave up 8 bases; unmatched junction bases: 10. This chain's CDR3 is CASSLGVAGGDWDEQFF. CDR3 nucleotide sequence: TGTGCCAGCAGCTTAGGAGTAGCGGGGGGGGACTGGGATGAGCAGTTCTTC.

The chain recombines TRBV2 with TRBJ1-4; the D is unclear. V lost 3 bases and J lost 8, with 13 bases in between. The germline V gene encodes CDR1 SNHLY and CDR2 FYNNEI. The CDR3 extends over 14 amino acids. CDR3 nucleotides: TGTGCCAGCAGTGAGGACGGACCGGGAGAAAAACTGTTTTTT. This translates into CASSEDGPGEKLFF.

This clone was seen only once. The chain combines TRBV3-1 (or the pseudogene TRBV3-2) with TRBJ1-6; no clear D. Trimming removed 4 bases from V and 10 bases from J, with 11 bases in between. This CDR3 is built from 13 residues. The germline V gene encodes CDR1 LGHDT and CDR2 YNNKEL (reference sequence). This chain's CDR3 is CASSLQNGSPLHF. The CDR3 nucleotides are TGTGCCAGCAGCCTACAGAACGGATCACCCCTCCACTTT.

This clone is a singleton in its sample. The rearrangement uses TRBV29-1 and TRBJ2-5, with a tentative D call TRBD1 (6 bases). Trimming shortened V by 6 bases and J by 5 bases, and 19 bases separated the two germline ends. This CDR3 comprises 14 residues. Germline CDR1 SQVTM, CDR2 ANQGSEA. The CDR3 spells CSVYLPTGGETQYF. The CDR3 DNA reads TGCAGCGTGTACCTCCCGACAGGAGGCGAGACCCAGTACTTC.

V gene TRBV6-2 or TRBV6-3 combines with J gene TRBJ2-7, with 8 bases aligning to TRBD2. After removal of 2 bases from V and 0 bases from J, the junction contained 3 bases not matched to a gene. Germline V gives CDR1 MNHEY, CDR2 SVGEGT. The CDR3 contains 15 residues. CDR3 protein: CASSYKRGSSYEQYF. DNA for the CDR3: TGTGCCAGCAGTTACAAGCGGGGGAGCTCCTACGAGCAGTACTTC.

The V and J genes are TRBV2 and TRBJ2-1; the match to TRBD2 covers 14 bases. With 6 bases clipped from V and 5 bases from J, the junction kept 3 bases outside the gene matches. Germline lookup yields CDR1 SNHLY and CDR2 FYNNEI. This CDR3 comprises 15 residues. CDR3 sequence: CASRRLAGGNNEQFF. CDR3 DNA sequence: TGTGCCAGCAGAAGACTAGCGGGAGGGAACAATGAGCAGTTCTTC.

This clone was detected only once. The chain employs TRBV9 and TRBJ2-3; 8 nucleotides line up with TRBD1. CDR1 and CDR2 from the germline V gene are SGDLS and YYNGEE. The V gene end was trimmed by 4 bases and the J gene end by 0 bases; junction bases not matched to a gene: 4. CDR3 length equals 15 residues. CDR3 bases: TGTGCCAGCAGCCCTCGACAGGGGAGCACAGATACGCAGTATTTT. Its protein is CASSPRQGSTDTQYF.

The genes are TRBV9 and TRBJ1-3; the D is unclear. With 4 bases removed from V and 4 bases from J, the gap between germline ends came to 15 bases. The CDR3 contains 15 residues. Germline CDR1 and CDR2: SGDLS and YYNGEE. DNA for the CDR3: TGTGCCAGCAGCCCCCACCACGCGGCGGGAAACACCATATATTTT. It translates to CASSPHHAAGNTIYF.

J is TRBJ2-3 and V is TRBV5-4; 9 nucleotides align to TRBD2. This CDR3 comprises 16 residues. J lost 2 bases, V lost 1 base, and 5 bases had no gene match. Germline V CDR1 and CDR2: SGHNT, YYREEE (reference sequence). CDR3 residues: CASSLMASGNTDTQYF. In nucleotides, the CDR3 is TGTGCCAGCAGCTTGATGGCTAGCGGGAACACAGATACGCAGTATTTT.

The V call is TRBV7-9, the J call TRBJ2-1; 10 nucleotides align to TRBD2. With 1 base clipped from V and 5 bases from J, the junction kept 5 bases outside the gene matches. Germline CDR1 is SEHNR and CDR2 is FQNEAQ (reference sequence). This CDR3 spans 16 amino acids. This chain's CDR3 is CASSLVRTSGHNEQFF. The CDR3 coding sequence is TGTGCCAGCAGCTTAGTCAGGACTAGCGGTCACAATGAGCAGTTCTTC.

CDR3 sequence: CASSETGNYGYTF. In DNA form, the CDR3 reads TGTGCCAGCAGCGAGACAGGAAACTATGGCTACACCTTC. V usage is TRBV13 and J usage is TRBJ1-2, with a weak D call TRBD1 (6 bases). Germline CDR1 PRHDT, CDR2 FYEKMQ (reference sequence). Trimming pared 5 bases from V and 2 bases from J, leaving 9 bases between. This CDR3 has 13 amino acids.

This sequence joins TRBV9 and TRBJ2-1; possibly TRBD1 for D (6 bases). V shed 0 bases and J shed 4 bases, with 11 bases lying between them. The CDR3 is 15 residues long. Germline-derived CDR1 and CDR2 are SGDLS and YYNGEE. DNA of the CDR3: TGTGCCAGCAGCGTAGGAGGGACAAGATACAATGAGCAGTTCTTC. Its protein is CASSVGGTRYNEQFF. The whole variable domain, remainder taken from reference TRBV9 and TRBJ2-1, is DSGVTQTPKHLITATGQRVTLRCSPRSGDLSVYWYQQSLDQGLQFLIQYYNGEERAKGNILERFSAQQFPDLHSELNLSSLELGDSALYFCASSVGGTRYNEQFFGPGTRLTVL.

This chain connects TRBV9 to TRBJ2-2, with 7 bases that match TRBD1. V lost 4 bases, J lost 1 base, and 4 bases stayed unmatched. The CDR3 length is 15 residues. The germline V gene has CDR1 SGDLS and CDR2 YYNGEE. The CDR3 loop is CASSWDRLNTGELFF. CDR3 bases: TGTGCCAGCAGCTGGGACAGACTGAACACCGGGGAGCTGTTTTTT.

The chain is built from TRBV24-1 and TRBJ2-5, with a possible D match to TRBD1 (5 bases). CDR1 and CDR2 from the germline V gene are KGHDR and SFDVKD. The CDR3 totals 15 residues. V lost 6 bases, J lost 1 base, and 14 bases lay in between. DNA for the CDR3: TGTGCCACCAGTCTGGCCAGGGTGACCCAAGAGACCCAGTACTTC. Protein product: CATSLARVTQETQYF.

This chain links TRBV6-6 with TRBJ1-5; D unclear. The germline gives CDR1 MNHNY, CDR2 SVGAGI (reference sequence). Trimming took 7 bases from V and 3 from J, leaving 7 bases between them. The CDR3 length is 12 residues. As DNA, the CDR3 is TGTGCCAGCAAACAGTTCAATCAGCCCCAGCATTTT. Its protein product is CASKQFNQPQHF.

This sequence joins TRBV7-2 and TRBJ2-3; 14 nucleotides agree with TRBD2. V was clipped by 1 base and J by 2 bases; unmatched bases: 2. This CDR3 comprises 17 residues. Germline V gene lookup returns CDR1 SGHTA and CDR2 FQGNSA. CDR3 sequence reads: CASSLGTSGRHTDTQYF. Written as DNA, the CDR3 is TGTGCCAGCAGCTTAGGGACTAGCGGGAGGCACACAGATACGCAGTATTTT.

The gene calls are TRBV7-9 and TRBJ1-1; TRBD1 matches at 8 bases. The CDR3 runs to 13 residues. The V gene's germline CDR1 is SEHNR and CDR2 FQNEAQ (reference sequence). V lost 5 bases and J lost 4; bases outside the gene matches: 3. CDR3 nucleotide sequence: TGTGCCAGCAGCGCCCAGGGGGCCACTGAAGCTTTCTTT. Protein: CASSAQGATEAFF.

J is TRBJ2-5 and V is TRBV5-1; D is possibly TRBD2 (6 bases). Germline V CDR1 and CDR2: SGHRS, YFSETQ. The CDR3 covers 14 residues. V was clipped by 4 bases and J by 4 bases, with 14 bases between them. This CDR3 reads CASSGGVLRETQYF. The CDR3 DNA sequence: TGCGCCAGCAGCGGAGGGGTTCTTCGAGAGACCCAGTACTTC.

The chain has TRBV27 and TRBJ2-1; 8 positions agree with TRBD2. The CDR3 is 19 residues long. CDR1 is MNHEY, CDR2 SMNVEV, per germline (reference sequence). V lost 1 base to trimming and J lost 4 bases; unmatched junction nucleotides: 15. The CDR3 DNA is TGTGCCAGCAGTTTATACGCCGGGGGGGGAGGAGGAGGGTACAATGAGCAGTTCTTC. This codes for CASSLYAGGGGGGYNEQFF.

The chain has TRBV20-1 and TRBJ1-1, with 8 bases lining up with TRBD1. Germline assignment: CDR1 DFQATT and CDR2 SNEGSKA (reference sequence). There are 11 residues in the CDR3. J was trimmed by 11 bases and V by 6 bases; bases with no gene match: 8. CDR3 protein: CSASRTGSAFF. CDR3 sequence (DNA): TGCAGTGCCTCTAGGACAGGGAGCGCTTTCTTT.

This sequence joins TRBV3-1 (or the pseudogene TRBV3-2) and TRBJ1-5; a weak D match, TRBD1 (5 bases). Germline lookup yields CDR1 LGHDT and CDR2 YNNKEL (reference sequence). The CDR3 spans 14 residues. V lost 3 bases, J lost 3 bases, and 9 bases lay in between. The DNA of the CDR3 is TGTGCCAGCAGCCATGCTGGACACAATCAGCCCCAGCATTTT. Its translation is CASSHAGHNQPQHF.

J is TRBJ1-2 and V is TRBV5-1, with a tentative D call TRBD1 (5 bases). This CDR3 spans 15 amino acids. Germline-derived CDR1 and CDR2 are SGHRS and YFSETQ. V was shortened by 3 bases and J by 4 bases, with 16 bases between the two germline ends. CDR3 bases: TGCGCCAGCAGCTCGGACATCGGGAGGACCTATGGCTACACCTTC. Translated, it gives CASSSDIGRTYGYTF.